This passage covers 7 T cell receptor beta chains from one sample sequenced in a study of blood T cell repertoires in COVID-19. This table comes from immunoSEQ multiplex PCR, and its TCRdb copy is limited to in-frame clones, with some not included. The repertoire holds 200,000 to 250,000 clones, with approximately 78% as singletons. The sequenced sample consisted of peripheral blood. Receptors were obtained from a woman older than 75 with COVID-19, enrolled during active disease.

The V gene is TRBV1, the J gene TRBJ2-5; TRBD2 is the table's D call, not checked against the DNA. TRBV1 corresponds to a pseudogene. The CDR3 is 16 amino acids. CDR3 sequence: CTSSQETSGGEETQYF. CDR3 DNA: TGCACCAGCAGCCAAGAGACTAGCGGGGGTGAAGAGACCCAGTACTTC.

The chain has TRBV18 and TRBJ2-1; 9 bases map to TRBD2. There are 16 residues in the CDR3. The germline CDR1 and CDR2 sequences are KGHSH and LQKENI. The V and J ends lost 3 bases and 7 bases, in that order; junction bases with no gene match: 10. The CDR3 sequence: CASSPPTSGKTNEQFF. The CDR3 region has the DNA TGTGCCAGCTCACCGCCGACTAGCGGCAAGACGAATGAGCAGTTCTTC. Full variable domain (missing parts from reference TRBV18 and TRBJ2-1): NAGVMQNPRHLVRRRGQEARLRCSPMKGHSHVYWYRQLPEEGLKFMVYLQKENIIDESGMPKERFSAEFPKEGPSILRIQQVVRGDSAAYFCASSPPTSGKTNEQFFGPGTRLTVL.

The rearrangement links TRBV28 to TRBJ1-5, with 8 bases matching TRBD1. The CDR3 has 13 residues. Trimming took 6 bases from V and 4 from J; bases not matched to a gene: 2. Germline V lookup: CDR1 MDHEN, CDR2 SYDVKM. DNA for the CDR3: TGTGCCAGCAGCCACAGGGGGAATCAGCCCCAGCATTTT. Residues: CASSHRGNQPQHF.

The chain couples TRBV11-1 to TRBJ2-7; no clear D. The CDR3 contains 13 residues. CDR1 is SGHAT and CDR2 is FQDESV in the germline V gene (reference sequence). V was trimmed by 8 bases and J by 4 bases, leaving 15 bases between them. The chain's CDR3 is CASGQSVEYEQYF. The CDR3, as DNA: TGTGCCAGCGGCCAATCGGTGGAGTACGAGCAGTACTTC.

The V and J genes are TRBV9 and TRBJ1-3; D is ambiguous. The V gene lost 0 bases and the J gene lost 2 bases, with 9 bases spanning the gap. The length of the CDR3 is 15 residues. Looked up from germline, CDR1 is SGDLS and CDR2 is YYNGEE. The CDR3 DNA follows: TGTGCCAGCAGCGTAGAGTCTCTAGCTGGAAACACCATATATTTT. Protein sequence: CASSVESLAGNTIYF.

The chain recombines TRBV15 with TRBJ2-3; D is ambiguous. This CDR3 region has 14 residues. Germline lookup yields CDR1 LNHNV and CDR2 YYDKDF (reference sequence). Trimming took off 0 bases at V and 0 bases at J, with 4 bases between the two ends. CDR3 nucleotide sequence: TGTGCCACCAGCAGAGATCAGAGCACAGATACGCAGTATTTT. Its translation: CATSRDQSTDTQYF.

V and J are TRBV6-5 and TRBJ2-3; D perhaps matches TRBD2 (5 bases). The V end lost 9 bases, the J end lost 2 bases, and 15 bases lay between the germline ends. Germline lookup yields CDR1 MNHEY and CDR2 SVGAGI. This CDR3 has 14 residues. Here the CDR3 DNA reads TGTGCCAGTCGGTGGACGGGAATCACAGATACGCAGTATTTT. Amino acids: CASRWTGITDTQYF.